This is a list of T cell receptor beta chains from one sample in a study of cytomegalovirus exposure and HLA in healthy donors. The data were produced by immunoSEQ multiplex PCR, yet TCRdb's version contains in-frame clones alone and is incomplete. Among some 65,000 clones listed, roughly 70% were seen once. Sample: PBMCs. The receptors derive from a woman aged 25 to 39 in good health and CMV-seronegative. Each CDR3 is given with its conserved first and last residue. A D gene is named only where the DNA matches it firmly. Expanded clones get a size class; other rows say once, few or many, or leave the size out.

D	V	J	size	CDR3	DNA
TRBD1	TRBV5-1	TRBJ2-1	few	CASSLATGTGANEQFF	TGCGCCAGCAGCTTGGCGACCGGGACAGGGGCCAATGAGCAGTTCTTC
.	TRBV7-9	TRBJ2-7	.	CASSLHRDGEQYF	TGTGCCAGCAGCTTACACAGGGACGGCGAGCAGTACTTC
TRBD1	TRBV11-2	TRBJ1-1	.	CASSLGKGQGNTEAFF	TGTGCCAGCAGCTTAGGTAAGGGACAGGGGAACACTGAAGCTTTCTTT
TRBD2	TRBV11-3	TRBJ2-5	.	CASSRGGSQETQYF	TGTGCCAGCAGCCGGGGGGGGTCGCAAGAGACCCAGTACTTC
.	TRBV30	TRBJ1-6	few	CAWSPPGNLNSPLHF	TGTGCCTGGTCCCCCCCGGGGAATCTGAATTCACCCCTCCACTTT
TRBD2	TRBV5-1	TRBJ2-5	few	CASSFRTSTETQYF	TGCGCCAGCAGCTTTAGGACTAGCACAGAGACCCAGTACTTC
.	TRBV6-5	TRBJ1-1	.	CASSYLGDTEAFF	TGTGCCAGCAGTTATTTAGGGGACACTGAAGCTTTCTTT
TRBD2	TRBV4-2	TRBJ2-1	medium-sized	CASSQTPGTSGGGNPHNEQFF	TGTGCCAGCAGCCAAACTCCCGGGACTAGCGGGGGGGGAAACCCCCACAATGAGCAGTTCTTC
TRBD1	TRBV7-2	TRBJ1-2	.	CASSYTGDYGYTF	TGTGCCAGCAGTTACACAGGGGACTATGGCTACACCTTC
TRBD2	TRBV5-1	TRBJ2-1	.	CASSLAWTSGYNEQFF	TGCGCCAGCAGCTTGGCCTGGACTAGCGGCTACAATGAGCAGTTCTTC
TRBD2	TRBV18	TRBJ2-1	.	CASSLRLAGGTEEQFF	TGTGCCAGCTCCCTCCGGCTAGCGGGGGGGACGGAGGAGCAGTTCTTC
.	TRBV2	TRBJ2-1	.	CASSDRRFGEQFF	TGTGCCAGCAGTGACCGACGCTTCGGGGAGCAGTTCTTC
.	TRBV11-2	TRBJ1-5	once	CASSLDPGQPQHF	TGTGCCAGCAGCTTAGATCCCGGGCAGCCCCAGCATTTT
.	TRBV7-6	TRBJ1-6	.	CASSLATGSSLHF	TGTGCCAGCAGCTTAGCGACCGGGTCGTCACTCCACTTT
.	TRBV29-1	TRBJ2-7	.	CSVVGGGHEQYF	TGCAGCGTTGTTGGAGGGGGCCACGAGCAGTACTTC
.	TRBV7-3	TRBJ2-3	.	CVSSWSSVDTQYF	TGTGTCAGCAGCTGGTCTAGCGTAGATACGCAGTATTTT
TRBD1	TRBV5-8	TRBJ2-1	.	CASRGQSSYNEQFF	TGTGCCAGCAGGGGACAGAGCTCCTACAATGAGCAGTTCTTC